These T cell receptor beta chains were read from a single sample in a study of OX40 agonist ivuxolimab in advanced cancers. Sequenced by immunoSEQ multiplex PCR; TCRdb stores in-frame clones only, minus some. Among tens of thousands of clones, roughly nine tenths were seen once, and the ten largest hold 1% to 1.3%. The input for sequencing was CD4+ or CD8+ T cells sorted from blood, taken in a trial of the OX40 agonist ivuxolimab. The source is an adult with an advanced solid tumor such as melanoma, head and neck, liver or kidney cancer. Both conserved end residues are part of each CDR3. The D gene is left open where the match is weak. The size of a clone is reported for some rows only, either as once, few or many, or as a class for expanded clones.

d_call,v_call,clone_size,j_call,cdr3_nt,cdr3_aa
NA,TRBV7-8,NA,TRBJ2-3,TGTGCCAGCAGCTCGCAGGGTAACACGCAGTATTTT,CASSSQGNTQYF
TRBD1,TRBV18,NA,TRBJ2-3,TGTGCCAGCTCACCCCCGGGACAGAGATCAGATACGCAGTATTTT,CASSPPGQRSDTQYF
NA,TRBV7-6,NA,TRBJ1-1,TGTGCCAGCAGCTTACCGGGGGGACGGCAAGCTTTCTTT,CASSLPGGRQAFF
NA,TRBV5-4,NA,TRBJ2-2,TGTGCCAGCAGCCAAGTCACAAACACCGGGGAGCTGTTTTTT,CASSQVTNTGELFF
TRBD1,TRBV10-2,once,TRBJ2-1,TGCGCCAGCAGAGGGACAGGTCGTAATGAGCAGTTCTTC,CASRGTGRNEQFF
NA,TRBV4-1,NA,TRBJ1-4,TGCGCCAGCAGCCGCCCTTCGGACGCTAATGAAAAACTGTTTTTT,CASSRPSDANEKLFF
NA,TRBV5-4,NA,TRBJ2-6,TGTGCCAGCAGCTTGGATGAAGGCGGGGCCAACGTCCTGACTTTC,CASSLDEGGANVLTF
NA,TRBV25-1,once,TRBJ2-1,TGTGCCAGCTCAGTGAGCGGGTTCAAGTACAATGAGCAGTTCTTC,CASSVSGFKYNEQFF
NA,TRBV18,once,TRBJ2-6,TGTGCCAGCTCACCGGGCGGGGCCAACGTCCTGACTTTC,CASSPGGANVLTF
TRBD2,TRBV10-2,NA,TRBJ2-3,TGCGCCAGCTGTTTTGGAGCGGGAGGCGATACGCAGTATTTT,CASCFGAGGDTQYF
NA,TRBV7-2,NA,TRBJ1-1,TGTGCCAGCAGCAAAATGACGGGAACTGGAAGCACTGAAGCTTTCTTT,CASSKMTGTGSTEAFF
TRBD2,TRBV27,NA,TRBJ2-5,TGTGCCAGCAGTTTCGACCTAGCGGCATCAAAAGGGACCCAGTACTTC,CASSFDLAASKGTQYF
TRBD1,TRBV9,NA,TRBJ1-2,TGTGCCAGCAGCGCCAGGACAGGGTATAACTATGGCTACACCTTC,CASSARTGYNYGYTF
NA,TRBV5-4,NA,TRBJ2-5,TGTGCCAGCAGCACAGGGCTAGAGACCCAGTACTTC,CASSTGLETQYF
NA,TRBV18,few,TRBJ2-1,TGTGCCAGCTCACCAGATAGTATGGGTGATGAGCAGTTCTTC,CASSPDSMGDEQFF
NA,TRBV6-6,NA,TRBJ2-6,TGTGCCAGCAGCCAAACCGGGGCCAACGTCCTGACTTTC,CASSQTGANVLTF
NA,TRBV6-1,NA,TRBJ2-4,TGTGCCAGCAGACCGGACCCAGCCAAAAACATTCAGTACTTC,CASRPDPAKNIQYF
TRBD1,TRBV28,NA,TRBJ1-2,TGTGCCAGCAGTCCGGGACAGGAATATGGCTACACCTTC,CASSPGQEYGYTF
NA,TRBV10-3,NA,TRBJ2-3,TGTGCCATCACCATGGAGAGTCAGGTAGATACGCAGTATTTT,CAITMESQVDTQYF
NA,TRBV29-1,NA,TRBJ1-1,TGCAGCGTTTCGACAGTACTGAACACTGAAGCTTTCTTT,CSVSTVLNTEAFF
TRBD1,TRBV9,NA,TRBJ1-1,TGTGCCAGCAGCGTAGGGGTAGGGACAGGCACTGAAGCTTTCTTT,CASSVGVGTGTEAFF